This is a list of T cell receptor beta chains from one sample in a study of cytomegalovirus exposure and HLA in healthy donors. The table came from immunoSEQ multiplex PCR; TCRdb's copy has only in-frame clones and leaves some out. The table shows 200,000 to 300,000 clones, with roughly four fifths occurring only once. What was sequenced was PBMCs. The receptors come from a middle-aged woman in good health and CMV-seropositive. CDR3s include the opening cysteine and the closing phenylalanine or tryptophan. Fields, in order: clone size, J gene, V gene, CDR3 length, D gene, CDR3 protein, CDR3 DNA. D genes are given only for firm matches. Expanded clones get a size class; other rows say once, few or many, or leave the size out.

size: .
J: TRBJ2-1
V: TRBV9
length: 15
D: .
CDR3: CASSARPETYNEQFF
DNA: TGTGCCAGCAGCGCCCGACCGGAGACTTACAATGAGCAGTTCTTC

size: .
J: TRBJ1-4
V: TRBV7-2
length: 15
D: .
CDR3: CASSPRLVANEKLFF
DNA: TGTGCCAGCAGCCCCCGACTAGTCGCTAATGAAAAACTGTTTTTT

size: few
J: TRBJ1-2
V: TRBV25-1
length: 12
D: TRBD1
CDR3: CASIGGGYGYTF
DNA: TGTGCCAGCATAGGGGGCGGCTATGGCTACACCTTC

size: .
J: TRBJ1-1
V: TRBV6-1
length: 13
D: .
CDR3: CASSEDGLRVAFF
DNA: TGTGCCAGCAGTGAAGATGGTTTGCGGGTAGCTTTCTTT

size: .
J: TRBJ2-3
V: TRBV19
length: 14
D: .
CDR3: CASKVAIGTDTQYF
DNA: TGTGCCAGTAAGGTAGCAATCGGCACAGATACGCAGTATTTT

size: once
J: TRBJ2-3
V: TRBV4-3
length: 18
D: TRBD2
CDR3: CASSQEAGGEVWTDTQYF
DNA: TGCGCCAGCAGCCAAGAAGCGGGAGGAGAAGTCTGGACAGATACGCAGTATTTT

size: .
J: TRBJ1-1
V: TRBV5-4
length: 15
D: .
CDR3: CASSLAGTMNTEAFF
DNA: TGTGCCAGCAGCTTGGCGGGGACTATGAACACTGAAGCTTTCTTT

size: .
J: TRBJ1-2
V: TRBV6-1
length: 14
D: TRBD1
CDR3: CASSSGTGSYGYTF
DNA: TGTGCCAGCAGTTCCGGGACAGGATCCTATGGCTACACCTTC

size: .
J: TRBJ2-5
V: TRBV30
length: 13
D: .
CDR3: CAWALGGQETQYF
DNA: TGTGCCTGGGCTTTGGGGGGACAAGAGACCCAGTACTTC

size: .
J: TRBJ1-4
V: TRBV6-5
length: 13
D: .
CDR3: CASSRGLSEKLFF
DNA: TGTGCCAGCAGCCGCGGACTAAGTGAAAAACTGTTTTTT

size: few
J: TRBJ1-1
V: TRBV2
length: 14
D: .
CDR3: CASMREGLNTEAFF
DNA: TGTGCCAGCATGAGGGAGGGTTTGAACACTGAAGCTTTCTTT

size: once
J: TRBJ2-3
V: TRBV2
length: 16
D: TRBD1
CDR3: CASSEGQGAQTDTQYF
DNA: TGTGCCAGCAGTGAAGGACAGGGGGCGCAGACAGATACGCAGTATTTT

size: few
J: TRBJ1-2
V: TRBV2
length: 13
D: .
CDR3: CASSETGSFGYTF
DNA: TGTGCCAGCAGTGAGACTGGTTCCTTTGGCTACACCTTC

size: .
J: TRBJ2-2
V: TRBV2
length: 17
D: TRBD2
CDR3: CASSERASGSQTGELFF
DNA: TGTGCCAGCAGTGAAAGAGCTAGCGGGAGTCAAACCGGGGAGCTGTTTTTT

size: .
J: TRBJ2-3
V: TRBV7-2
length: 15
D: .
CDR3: CASSLAGGVTDTQYF
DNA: TGTGCCAGCAGCTTAGCGGGAGGAGTCACAGATACGCAGTATTTT

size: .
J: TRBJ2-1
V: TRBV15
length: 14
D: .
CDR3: CATSRDQQGGEQFF
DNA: TGTGCCACCAGCAGAGATCAACAGGGCGGTGAGCAGTTCTTC

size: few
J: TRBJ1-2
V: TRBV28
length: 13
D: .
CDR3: CASSLNRLYGYTF
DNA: TGTGCCAGCAGTTTGAACAGGCTATATGGCTACACCTTC

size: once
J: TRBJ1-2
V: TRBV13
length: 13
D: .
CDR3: CASSLTGSYGYTF
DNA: TGTGCCAGCAGCTTAACAGGATCCTATGGCTACACCTTC

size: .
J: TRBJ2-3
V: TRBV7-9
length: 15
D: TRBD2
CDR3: CASSLVSGRADTQYF
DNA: TGTGCCAGCAGCTTAGTAAGCGGGAGAGCAGATACGCAGTATTTT

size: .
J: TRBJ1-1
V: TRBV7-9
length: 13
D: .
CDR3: CASSLGGGTEAFF
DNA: TGTGCCAGCAGCTTAGGAGGGGGAACTGAAGCTTTCTTT

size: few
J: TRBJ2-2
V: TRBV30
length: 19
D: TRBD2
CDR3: CAWKEYDWGTSANTGELFF
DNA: TGTGCCTGGAAGGAGTACGATTGGGGGACTAGCGCGAACACCGGGGAGCTGTTTTTT

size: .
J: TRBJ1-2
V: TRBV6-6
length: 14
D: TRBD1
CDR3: CASSYLTGNYGYTF
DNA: TGTGCCAGCAGTTACCTGACAGGGAACTATGGCTACACCTTC

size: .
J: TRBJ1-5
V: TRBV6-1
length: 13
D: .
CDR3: CASSPQGNQPQHF
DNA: TGTGCCAGCAGTCCTCAGGGGAATCAGCCCCAGCATTTT

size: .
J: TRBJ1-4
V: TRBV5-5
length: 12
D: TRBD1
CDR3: CASSGDREKLFF
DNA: TGTGCCAGCAGCGGGGACAGAGAAAAACTGTTTTTT

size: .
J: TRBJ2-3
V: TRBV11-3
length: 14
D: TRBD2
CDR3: CASSLDSGTDTQYF
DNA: TGTGCCAGCAGCTTAGATAGCGGGACAGATACGCAGTATTTT

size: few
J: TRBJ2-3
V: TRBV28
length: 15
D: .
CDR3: CASSPSQGGTDTQYF
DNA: TGTGCCAGCAGTCCCTCCCAGGGAGGTACAGATACGCAGTATTTT

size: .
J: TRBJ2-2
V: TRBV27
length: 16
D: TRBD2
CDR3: CASSPSLSGTTGELFF
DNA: TGTGCCAGCAGTCCCTCCCTTAGCGGGACCACCGGGGAGCTGTTTTTT